This TCR beta chain originates from a study of cytomegalovirus exposure and HLA in healthy donors. Primers: 60 Vbeta forward and 13 Jbeta reverse. Using immunoSEQ multiplex PCR, the repertoire was profiled, and TCRdb retains in-frame clones only, with some absent. The sample lists around 80,000 clones, about 79% occurring once. The clonotype was recovered from a man between 18 and 29 years old in good health and CMV-seropositive. Specimen: PBMCs.

The CDR3 DNA follows: TGTGCCAGCAGCTTCAGGGCAGGGGGTATCTACGAGCAGTACTTC. Translation: CASSFRAGGIYEQYF. The chain uses TRBV5-6 and TRBJ2-7; 7 nucleotides align to TRBD1. Germline V lookup: CDR1 SGHDT, CDR2 YYEEEE. This CDR3 comprises 15 residues. Losses at the gene ends were 2 bases for V and 3 bases for J; bases not matched to a gene: 8.